These 14 T cell receptor beta chains originate from one sample sequenced in a study of T-cell reconstitution after alpha-beta-depleted transplantation in children. Preparation of the TCRbeta library used unique molecular identifiers. MiXCR, run by TCRdb on the PCR reads, gives a single entry per CDR3 protein. The sample yields some 290,000 distinct CDR3 sequences, about a tenth seen once. The sample was PBMCs from the stem cell graft donor, taken from the stem cell graft. The receptors come from a human donor who donated a stem cell graft to a child with SCID.

This clonotype was recorded many times. The chain uses TRBV5-1 and TRBJ1-1; D not resolved. Germline V gene lookup returns CDR1 SGHRS and CDR2 YFSETQ. This CDR3 comprises 13 residues. Deletions cut 0 bases from V and 1 base from J, with 4 bases between. For the CDR3, the DNA is TGCGCCAGCAGCTTGGGCTGGAACACTGAAGCTTTCTTT. This encodes CASSLGWNTEAFF.

Note on this clonotype: This may arise from a read error, as a much more abundant clone is one base away. The chain couples TRBV29-1 to TRBJ2-7; D is unresolved. The germline V gene encodes CDR1 SQVTM and CDR2 ANQGSEA. This CDR3 contains 15 residues. CDR3 in DNA: TGCAGCGATGAAGAGGCTACGGGTACCCGGTACGAGCAGTACTTC. This sequence encodes CSDEEATGTRYEQYF.

The chain combines TRBV7-9 with TRBJ1-3; D uncertain. The germline V gene has CDR1 SEHNR and CDR2 FQNEAQ (reference sequence). Trimming stripped 0 bases from V and 0 bases from J, with 9 bases between. This CDR3 spans 16 amino acids. The CDR3 coding sequence is TGTGCCAGCAGCTTAGCCGGAAGGAACTCTGGAAACACCATATATTTT. Protein: CASSLAGRNSGNTIYF.

This chain links TRBV12-3 or TRBV12-4 with TRBJ1-5; D possibly corresponds to TRBD1 (6 bases). The CDR3 contains 14 residues. V lost 3 bases to trimming and J lost 7 bases, with 13 bases between them. This CDR3 is CASSLDRVGQPQHF. The CDR3 bases are TGTGCCAGCAGTTTGGACAGAGTGGGCCAGCCCCAGCATTTT.

The CDR3 is CASSLRGSSEQYF. CDR3 sequence (DNA): TGTGCCAGCAGTTTACGTGGTTCTAGCGAGCAGTACTTC. The rearrangement links TRBV12-3 or TRBV12-4 to TRBJ2-7; D remains ambiguous. This CDR3 region has 13 residues. V lost 2 bases and J lost 6, with 11 bases in between.

The chain recombines TRBV7-7 with TRBJ2-5; D remains unclear. With 2 bases removed from V and 5 bases from J, the gap between germline ends came to 15 bases. The CDR3 has 15 amino acids. CDR1 is SSHAT, CDR2 FNYEAQ, per germline (reference sequence). This CDR3 is CASSLFLGLGETQYF. The CDR3 coding sequence is TGTGCCAGCAGCTTATTTTTAGGGTTGGGGGAGACCCAGTACTTC.

A few counts support this clonotype. The chain carries TRBV7-8 and TRBJ2-5; TRBD2 might be the D (6 bases). CDR1 and CDR2 from the germline V gene are SGHVS and FQNEAQ. The CDR3 runs 14 residues. The V end was cut by 2 bases, the J end by 7 bases, with 14 bases between. In DNA, the CDR3 is TGTGCCAGCAGCTTACGGAGGGTTGGTGGGACCCAGTACTTC. Amino acid sequence: CASSLRRVGGTQYF.

In this sample, this clonotype turned up a few times. A junction end diverges from the germline sequence, so it may reflect a read error. This chain connects TRBV20-1 to TRBJ2-7; perhaps TRBD1 as D (6 bases). In germline, CDR1 is DFQATT, CDR2 SNEGSKA (reference sequence). The CDR3 is made up of 12 amino acids. CDR3 coding DNA: TGCAGTGCCAGGGACATCTCCAACGAGCAGTACTTC. Translated: CSARDISNEQYF.

Only a few counts were recorded for this clonotype. This chain joins TRBV20-1 and TRBJ2-1, with a possible D match to TRBD1 (5 bases). From germline, CDR1 is DFQATT and CDR2 SNEGSKA (reference sequence). V lost 4 bases to trimming and J lost 10 bases, with 14 bases between them. The CDR3 totals 12 residues. This CDR3 reads CSATPDMNEQFF. The CDR3 coding sequence is TGCAGTGCTACCCCGGACATGAACGAGCAGTTCTTC.

The CDR3 region is CASSLGGVGLESNQPQHF. Here the CDR3 DNA reads TGTGCCAGCAGCTTAGGCGGCGTCGGACTTGAGAGCAATCAGCCCCAGCATTTT. The chain combines TRBV13 with TRBJ1-5; D is unclear. Germline V gene data show CDR1 as PRHDT and CDR2 as FYEKMQ (reference sequence). The CDR3 covers 18 residues. Trimming left V 0 bases short and J 1 base short, with 16 bases between.

The table lists this clonotype with many counts. CDR3 sequence reads: CAMSRDRNTGELFF. CDR3 bases: TGTGCCATGAGCAGGGACAGGAACACCGGGGAGCTGTTTTTT. The rearrangement uses TRBV10-3 and TRBJ2-2; 7 bases are a match to TRBD1. The V and J ends lost 9 bases and 1 base, in that order; junction bases with no gene match: 5. Germline V gene data show CDR1 as ENHRY and CDR2 as SYGVKD. The CDR3 is made up of 14 amino acids.

This rearrangement joins TRBV11-1 to TRBJ2-1; 12 positions agree with TRBD2. The CDR3 spans 19 residues. V was pared by 5 bases and J by 0 bases, with 11 bases of the junction left unmatched. Germline V gene lookup returns CDR1 SGHAT and CDR2 FQDESV (reference sequence). The CDR3 protein is CASSPQGLAGESSYNEQFF. CDR3 bases: TGTGCCAGCAGCCCCCAGGGACTAGCGGGCGAAAGCTCCTACAATGAGCAGTTCTTC.

The chain has TRBV27 and TRBJ1-5; D might be TRBD1 (5 bases). This CDR3 comprises 15 residues. V was shortened by 4 bases and J by 2 bases, with 12 bases between the two germline ends. The germline V gene has CDR1 MNHEY and CDR2 SMNVEV (reference sequence). CDR3 bases: TGTGCCAGCAGTTGGGGGGGGATGGGCAATCAGCCCCAGCATTTT. This encodes CASSWGGMGNQPQHF.

The rearrangement links TRBV7-9 to TRBJ1-1, with D hard to call. The CDR3 runs 8 residues. V gave up 11 bases and J gave up 8 bases, with 6 bases separating them. In germline, CDR1 is SEHNR, CDR2 FQNEAQ (reference sequence). This CDR3 reads CAGHEAFF. Written as DNA, the CDR3 is TGTGCCGGCCACGAAGCTTTCTTT.